The 3 T cell receptor beta chains given below trace back to one sample, sequenced in a study of OX40 agonist ivuxolimab in advanced cancers. Method: immunoSEQ multiplex PCR; TCRdb's copy keeps in-frame clones and lacks some. The table has some 59,000 clones, just under 90% seen once. The specimen comprised CD4+ or CD8+ T cells sorted from blood, sampled in a trial of the OX40 agonist ivuxolimab. The receptors were sampled from an adult with an advanced solid tumor such as melanoma, head and neck, liver or kidney cancer.

CDR3 nucleotide sequence: TGTGCCAGCAGCTTTTTCCGGGGATATAGCAATCAGCCCCAGCATTTT. It is translated as CASSFFRGYSNQPQHF. The V and J genes are TRBV7-8 and TRBJ1-5; D ambiguous. Germline assignment: CDR1 SGHVS and CDR2 FQNEAQ. Trimming took off 3 bases at V and 0 bases at J, with 12 bases between the two ends. The CDR3 loop spans 16 amino acids.

The rearrangement uses TRBV4-1 and TRBJ2-7; TRBD1 agrees at 10 bases. V trimming: 1 base; J trimming: 0 bases; junction bases outside the gene matches: 9. The CDR3 length is 18 residues. The V gene's germline CDR1 is MGHRA and CDR2 YSYEKL. DNA for the CDR3: TGCGCCAGCAGCCAAGTCGGATATGGGACAGGGGACTCCTACGAGCAGTACTTC. Protein sequence: CASSQVGYGTGDSYEQYF.

This chain joins TRBV10-3 and TRBJ2-7, with unresolved D. Trimming left V 5 bases short and J 2 bases short, with 10 bases between. CDR1 is ENHRY and CDR2 is SYGVKD in the germline V gene. The CDR3 extends over 13 amino acids. CDR3 loop: CAISLDGAYEQYF. For the CDR3, the DNA is TGTGCCATCAGTCTTGACGGAGCCTACGAGCAGTACTTC.